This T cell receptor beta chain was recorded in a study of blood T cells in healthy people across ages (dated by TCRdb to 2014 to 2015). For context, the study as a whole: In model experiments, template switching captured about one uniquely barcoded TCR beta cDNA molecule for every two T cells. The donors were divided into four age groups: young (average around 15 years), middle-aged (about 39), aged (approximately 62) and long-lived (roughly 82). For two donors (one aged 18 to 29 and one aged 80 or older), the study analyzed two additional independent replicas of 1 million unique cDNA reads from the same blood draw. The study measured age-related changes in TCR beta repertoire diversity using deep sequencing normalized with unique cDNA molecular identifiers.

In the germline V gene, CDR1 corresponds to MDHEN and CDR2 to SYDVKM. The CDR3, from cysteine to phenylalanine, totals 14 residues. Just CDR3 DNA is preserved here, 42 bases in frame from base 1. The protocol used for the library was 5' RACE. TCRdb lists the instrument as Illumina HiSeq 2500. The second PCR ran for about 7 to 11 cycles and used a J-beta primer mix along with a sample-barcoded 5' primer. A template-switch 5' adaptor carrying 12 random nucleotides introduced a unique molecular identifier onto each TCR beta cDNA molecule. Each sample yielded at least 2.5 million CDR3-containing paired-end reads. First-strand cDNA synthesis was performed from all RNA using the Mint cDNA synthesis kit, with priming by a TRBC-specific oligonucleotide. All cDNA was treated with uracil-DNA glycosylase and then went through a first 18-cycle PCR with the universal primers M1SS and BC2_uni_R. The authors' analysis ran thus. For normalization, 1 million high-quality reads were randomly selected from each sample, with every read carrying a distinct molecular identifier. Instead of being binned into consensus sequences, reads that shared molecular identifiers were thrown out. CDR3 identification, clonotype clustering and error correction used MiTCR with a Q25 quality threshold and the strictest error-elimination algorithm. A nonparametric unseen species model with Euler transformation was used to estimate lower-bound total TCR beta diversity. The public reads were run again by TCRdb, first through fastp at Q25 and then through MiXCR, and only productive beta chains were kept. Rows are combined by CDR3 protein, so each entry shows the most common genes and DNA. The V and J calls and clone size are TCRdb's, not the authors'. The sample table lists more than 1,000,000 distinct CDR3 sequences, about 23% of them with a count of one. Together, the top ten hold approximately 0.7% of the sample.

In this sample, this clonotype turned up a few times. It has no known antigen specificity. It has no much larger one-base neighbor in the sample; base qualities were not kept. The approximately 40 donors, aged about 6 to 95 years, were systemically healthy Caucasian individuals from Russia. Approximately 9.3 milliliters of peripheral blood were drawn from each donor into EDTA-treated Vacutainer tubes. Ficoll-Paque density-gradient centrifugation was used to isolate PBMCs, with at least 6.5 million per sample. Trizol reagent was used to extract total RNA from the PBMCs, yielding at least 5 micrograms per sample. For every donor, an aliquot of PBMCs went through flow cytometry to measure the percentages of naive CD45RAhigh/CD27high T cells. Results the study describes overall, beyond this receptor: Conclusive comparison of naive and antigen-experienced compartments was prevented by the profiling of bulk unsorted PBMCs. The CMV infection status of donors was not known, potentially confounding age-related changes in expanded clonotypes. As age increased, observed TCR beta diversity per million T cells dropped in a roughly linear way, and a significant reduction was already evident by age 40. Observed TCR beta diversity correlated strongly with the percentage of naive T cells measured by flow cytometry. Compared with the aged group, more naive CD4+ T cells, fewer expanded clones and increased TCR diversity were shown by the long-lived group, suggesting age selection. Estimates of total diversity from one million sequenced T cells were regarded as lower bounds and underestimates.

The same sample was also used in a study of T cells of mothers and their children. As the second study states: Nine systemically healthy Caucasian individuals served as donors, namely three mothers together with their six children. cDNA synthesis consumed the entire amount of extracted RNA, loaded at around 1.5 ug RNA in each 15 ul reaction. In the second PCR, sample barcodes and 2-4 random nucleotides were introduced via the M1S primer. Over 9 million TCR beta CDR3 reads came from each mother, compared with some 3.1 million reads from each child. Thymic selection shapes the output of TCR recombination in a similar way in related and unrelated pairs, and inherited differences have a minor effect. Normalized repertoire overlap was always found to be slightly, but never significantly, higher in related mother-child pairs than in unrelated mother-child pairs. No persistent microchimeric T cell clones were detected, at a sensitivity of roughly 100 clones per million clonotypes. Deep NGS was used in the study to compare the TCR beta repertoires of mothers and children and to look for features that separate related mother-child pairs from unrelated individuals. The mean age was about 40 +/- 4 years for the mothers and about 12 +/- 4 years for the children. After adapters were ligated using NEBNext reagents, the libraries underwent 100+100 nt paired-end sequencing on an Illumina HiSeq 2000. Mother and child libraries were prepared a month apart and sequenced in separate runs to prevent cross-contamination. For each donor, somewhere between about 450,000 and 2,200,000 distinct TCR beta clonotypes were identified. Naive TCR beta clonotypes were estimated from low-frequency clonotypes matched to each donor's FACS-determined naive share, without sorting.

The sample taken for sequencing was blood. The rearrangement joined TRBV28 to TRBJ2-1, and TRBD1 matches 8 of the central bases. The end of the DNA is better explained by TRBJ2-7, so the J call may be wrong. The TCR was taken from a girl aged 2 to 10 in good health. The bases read TGTGCCAGCAGTTTTGCAGGGGGCAGGTACGAGCAGTACTTC. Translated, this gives CASSFAGGRYEQYF.